One and the same sample provided the 30 T cell receptor beta chains below, sequenced in a study of T cells after yellow fever vaccination. A single record per CDR3 protein comes from TCRdb applying MiXCR to the 5' RACE reads. The sample has under 600,000 distinct CDR3 sequences, 13% seen once. The sample in question was PBMCs, obtained on the day of the yellow fever booster vaccination. These receptors were collected from a man younger than 45 who received the YFV17D yellow fever vaccine.

In this sample, this clonotype turned up a few times. The chain links TRBV29-1 to TRBJ2-5; either TRBD1 or TRBD2 may fit D (6 bases each). Germline lookup yields CDR1 SQVTM and CDR2 ANQGSEA. Trimming pared 7 bases from V and 4 bases from J, leaving 13 bases between. CDR3 length: 12 amino acids. The CDR3 nucleotides are TGCAGCGGGGGGGCACTGCGAGAGACCCAGTACTTC. Translating it yields CSGGALRETQYF.

The chain joins TRBV6-4 to TRBJ1-6; D might be TRBD1 (6 bases). The CDR3 contains 15 residues. Germline CDR1 MRHNA, CDR2 SNTAGT. Trimming pared 0 bases from V and 8 bases from J, leaving 11 bases between. Here the CDR3 reads CASSDSAGADSPLHF. Here the CDR3 DNA reads TGTGCCAGCAGTGACTCGGCAGGGGCGGATTCACCCCTCCACTTT.

Comments on this clonotype: One end of the junction is discordant with germline, which a read error may explain. The chain joins TRBV20-1 to TRBJ2-3, with TRBD1 identical over 7 bases. The germline V gene has CDR1 DFQATT and CDR2 SNEGSKA (reference sequence). This CDR3 contains 17 residues. In DNA, the CDR3 is TGCTGTGCTAGAGGTCGAAGTCCCGGGACAGTCACAGATACGCAGTATTTT. It yields the protein CCARGRSPGTVTDTQYF.

This clonotype was detected ten times or more. The chain has TRBV4-3 and TRBJ2-2; TRBD2 matches 10 bases. The germline V gene encodes CDR1 LGHNA and CDR2 YSLEER. The V gene end was trimmed by 1 base and the J gene end by 5 bases; junction bases not matched to a gene: 4. The CDR3 runs 16 residues. The CDR3 nucleotides read TGCGCCAGCAGCCAAGTCCCTAGCGGGAGAACCGGGGAGCTGTTTTTT. It yields the protein CASSQVPSGRTGELFF.

This clonotype came up a few times. The J gene is TRBJ2-3, the V gene TRBV6-5; 11 bases are shared with TRBD1. Germline CDR1 and CDR2: MNHEY and SVGAGI. The CDR3 runs to 18 residues. Trimming removed 0 bases from V and 5 bases from J; junction bases left unmatched: 10. The CDR3 protein is CASSYSRAGTGGLDTQYF. CDR3 sequence (DNA): TGTGCCAGCAGTTACTCGCGGGCCGGGACAGGGGGTTTAGATACGCAGTATTTT.

The V call is TRBV4-3, the J call TRBJ2-1; 9 positions match TRBD1. Germline CDR1 and CDR2: LGHNA and YSLEER. Unmatched junction bases numbered 7, after V lost 0 bases and J lost 4 bases. This CDR3 is 17 amino acids long. The CDR3 coding sequence is TGCGCCAGCAGCCAAGATCTCGGGGACAGGGCTTACAATGAGCAGTTCTTC. Its translation is CASSQDLGDRAYNEQFF.

This clonotype came up a few times. V usage is TRBV29-1 and J usage is TRBJ2-7; D perhaps matches TRBD2 (5 bases). V was trimmed by 3 bases and J by 1 base, leaving 13 bases between them. The CDR3 covers 14 residues. Germline-derived CDR1 and CDR2 are SQVTM and ANQGSEA. The CDR3, as DNA: TGCAGCGTTGAGGGAGTGGACGGTTCCTACGAGCAGTACTTC. This sequence encodes CSVEGVDGSYEQYF.

This clonotype was detected only a few times. The chain has TRBV19 and TRBJ2-1, with a weak D call TRBD1 (6 bases). This CDR3 comprises 14 residues. The V gene lost 1 base and the J gene lost 12 bases, with 16 bases spanning the gap. Germline loops: CDR1 LNHDA, CDR2 SQIVND (reference sequence). The DNA for the CDR3 is TGTGCCAGTAGTATAGGGGTAGGGGGATTTGTGCAGTTCTTC. Its translation is CASSIGVGGFVQFF.

This clonotype was seen only a few times. J is TRBJ1-6 and V is TRBV27, with 7 bases aligning to TRBD1. CDR1 is MNHEY and CDR2 is SMNVEV in the germline V gene (reference sequence). V was pared by 3 bases and J by 6 bases, with 8 bases of the junction left unmatched. The CDR3 is 16 residues long. The CDR3 sequence is CASSLLGGLGNSPLHF. The CDR3 DNA follows: TGTGCCAGCAGTTTGTTAGGGGGCTTGGGTAATTCACCCCTCCACTTT.

In this sample, this clonotype turned up many times. V is TRBV7-3 and J is TRBJ1-1; D uncertain. Germline V gives CDR1 SGHTA, CDR2 FQGTGA. CDR3 length: 13 amino acids. V lost 5 bases, J lost 0 bases, and 7 bases lay in between. Here the CDR3 reads CASSPTLNTEAFF. In DNA form, the CDR3 reads TGTGCCAGCAGCCCCACTTTGAACACTGAAGCTTTCTTT.

V and J are TRBV6-5 and TRBJ2-3; D call uncertain. CDR3 size: 14 residues. V gave up 0 bases and J gave up 2 bases, with 6 bases separating them. The germline CDR1 and CDR2 sequences are MNHEY and SVGAGI. As DNA, the CDR3 is TGTGCCAGCAGTTACTCAAGGACCACAGATACGCAGTATTTT. It translates to CASSYSRTTDTQYF.

This clonotype appeared a few times. The chain uses TRBV12-3 or TRBV12-4 and TRBJ2-7; 9 nucleotides line up with TRBD2. With 3 bases clipped from V and 6 bases from J, the junction kept 6 bases outside the gene matches. The CDR3 totals 14 residues. Here the CDR3 DNA reads TGTGCCAGCAGTTTGGTTACTAGCGGGTTCGAGCAGTACTTC. Amino acids: CASSLVTSGFEQYF.

The J gene is TRBJ1-2, the V gene TRBV27; D uncertain. This CDR3 has 14 amino acids. Germline V lookup: CDR1 MNHEY, CDR2 SMNVEV (reference sequence). Trimming took off 5 bases at V and 3 bases at J, with 13 bases between the two ends. As DNA, the CDR3 is TGTGCCAGCAGTGATGTCAGTGCTCACTATGGCTACACCTTC. Translation: CASSDVSAHYGYTF.

This clonotype has just a few counts. V gene TRBV20-1 combines with J gene TRBJ1-3; D might be TRBD1 (5 bases). The V gene's germline CDR1 is DFQATT and CDR2 SNEGSKA (reference sequence). V lost 0 bases and J lost 3, with 12 bases in between. The CDR3 has 15 amino acids. CDR3 residues: CSARDPGTGGNTIYF. The CDR3 DNA reads as TGCAGTGCTAGAGACCCCGGGACTGGTGGAAACACCATATATTTT.

The chain employs TRBV23-1 and TRBJ1-4; maybe TRBD1 (6 bases). TRBV23-1 is an ORF for which the function is uncertain. Trimming pared 3 bases from V and 8 bases from J, leaving 16 bases between. This CDR3 is 15 amino acids long. The CDR3 DNA reads as TGCGCCAGCAGTCAGTACAGGGAGGGACACGAAAAACTGTTTTTT. This gives the protein CASSQYREGHEKLFF.

This clonotype was seen many times. The gene calls are TRBV20-1 and TRBJ2-1, with 11 bases identical to TRBD2. V was clipped by 1 base and J by 3 bases; unmatched bases: 2. The germline CDR1 and CDR2 sequences are DFQATT and SNEGSKA (reference sequence). The CDR3 has 15 residues. The CDR3 DNA follows: TGCAGTGCTAGAGGGACTAGCGGGTTCTACAATGAGCAGTTCTTC. Its translation is CSARGTSGFYNEQFF.

CDR3 in amino acids: CASMSQGRSPLHF. For the CDR3, the DNA is TGTGCCAGCATGTCCCAGGGTCGGTCACCCCTCCACTTT. The chain uses TRBV2 and TRBJ1-6; TRBD1 might be the D (5 bases). Trimming pared 7 bases from V and 10 bases from J, leaving 14 bases between. The CDR3 is 13 amino acids. The germline gives CDR1 SNHLY, CDR2 FYNNEI.

The chain couples TRBV11-1 to TRBJ2-1; D is unresolved. Trimming shortened V by 1 base and J by 7 bases, and 8 bases separated the two germline ends. Germline values: CDR1 SGHAT, CDR2 FQDESV (reference sequence). The CDR3 loop spans 13 amino acids. CDR3 sequence reads: CASSLELVNEQFF. The CDR3, as DNA: TGTGCCAGCAGCTTAGAACTGGTAAATGAGCAGTTCTTC.

The chain recombines TRBV30 with TRBJ1-1; TRBD1 is a possible D gene (5 bases). Germline V gene sequence: CDR1 GTSNPN, CDR2 SVGIG (reference sequence). The CDR3 is made up of 14 amino acids. Trimming cost V 2 bases and J 3 bases, with 13 bases left between them. Here the CDR3 DNA reads TGTGCCTGGAGTACAGGCTCTGGGCACACTGAAGCTTTCTTT. Encoded protein: CAWSTGSGHTEAFF. The variable domain in full, with the rest retrieved from reference TRBV30 and TRBJ1-1, is SQTIHQWPATLVQPVGSPLSLECTVEGTSNPNLYWYRQAAGRGLQLLFYSVGIGQISSEVPQNLSASRPQDRQFILSSKKLLLSDSGFYLCAWSTGSGHTEAFFGQGTRLTVV.

The genes are TRBV10-3 and TRBJ2-5; TRBD1 matches 9 bases. Germline CDR1 ENHRY, CDR2 SYGVKD. V lost 10 bases to trimming and J lost 1 base; unmatched junction nucleotides: 4. The CDR3 covers 13 residues. CDR3: CATGQGLQETQYF. For the CDR3, the DNA is TGTGCCACGGGACAGGGCCTCCAAGAGACCCAGTACTTC.

This chain's CDR3 is CASSTGPGQSSYEQYF. DNA for the CDR3: TGTGCCAGTAGTACTGGTCCTGGACAGAGTAGCTACGAGCAGTACTTC. The V and J genes are TRBV19 and TRBJ2-7; maybe TRBD1 (6 bases). This CDR3 contains 16 residues. The germline V gene has CDR1 LNHDA and CDR2 SQIVND (reference sequence). With 4 bases removed from V and 3 bases from J, the gap between germline ends came to 19 bases. Full variable domain (missing parts from reference TRBV19 and TRBJ2-7): DGGITQSPKYLFRKEGQNVTLSCEQNLNHDAMYWYRQDPGQGLRLIYYSQIVNDFQKGDIAEGYSVSREKKESFPLTVTSAQKNPTAFYLCASSTGPGQSSYEQYFGPGTRLTVT.

CDR3 coding DNA: TGCAGCGCACAGTGGACTAGCGGATACAATGAGCAGTTCTTC. It encodes CSAQWTSGYNEQFF. The rearrangement links TRBV29-1 to TRBJ2-1; 10 nucleotides line up with TRBD2. CDR3 length equals 14 residues. Germline V gene sequence: CDR1 SQVTM, CDR2 ANQGSEA. Trimming took 7 bases from V and 4 from J; bases not matched to a gene: 7.

The chain combines TRBV19 with TRBJ2-7, with a tentative D call TRBD1 (6 bases). Trimming removed 5 bases at V and 4 bases at J, with 21 bases between. The germline V gene has CDR1 LNHDA and CDR2 SQIVND (reference sequence). The CDR3 has 16 residues. This CDR3 is CASSQRDTQSLYEQYF. In DNA form, the CDR3 reads TGTGCCAGTAGTCAGAGGGACACCCAAAGCCTTTACGAGCAGTACTTC.

In its sample, this clonotype was seen a few times. The rearrangement links TRBV27 to TRBJ1-5; 7 bases match TRBD1. Germline values: CDR1 MNHEY, CDR2 SMNVEV (reference sequence). V lost 4 bases, J lost 0 bases, and 6 bases stayed unmatched. The CDR3 consists of 16 residues. CDR3 bases: TGTGCCAGCAGTTACCTGGGACAGCATAGCAATCAGCCCCAGCATTTT. This gives the protein CASSYLGQHSNQPQHF.

The gene calls are TRBV18 and TRBJ2-1, with 8 bases that match TRBD2. The V and J ends lost 5 bases and 0 bases, in that order; junction bases with no gene match: 12. This CDR3 comprises 18 residues. Per germline, CDR1 KGHSH and CDR2 LQKENI. CDR3 sequence reads: CASSTKISGKSSYNEQFF. As DNA, the CDR3 is TGTGCCAGCTCAACCAAAATTAGCGGGAAAAGCTCCTACAATGAGCAGTTCTTC.

V and J are TRBV12-3 or TRBV12-4 and TRBJ1-1, with D possibly TRBD1 on 5 matching bases. Deletions cut 7 bases from V and 3 bases from J, with 21 bases between. The CDR3 totals 16 residues. CDR3 nucleotide sequence: TGTGCCAGCACCGCTGGGGCCGGACCTGGGTACACTGAAGCTTTCTTT. Translating it yields CASTAGAGPGYTEAFF.

The V gene is TRBV10-3, the J gene TRBJ2-7; either TRBD1 or TRBD2 may fit D (5 bases each). Per germline, CDR1 ENHRY and CDR2 SYGVKD. Trimming shortened V by 0 bases and J by 3 bases, and 18 bases separated the two germline ends. This CDR3 has 17 amino acids. CDR3 residues: CAISESGDDSPRYEQYF. CDR3 coding DNA: TGTGCCATCAGTGAGTCGGGGGACGACTCCCCCCGCTACGAGCAGTACTTC.

The chain joins TRBV7-9 to TRBJ2-5, with 7 bases identical to TRBD2. In germline, CDR1 is SEHNR, CDR2 FQNEAQ (reference sequence). J was trimmed by 2 bases and V by 7 bases; bases with no gene match: 7. The CDR3 length is 14 residues. The CDR3 coding sequence is TGTGCCAGCACTCAAGCGGGACCTCAAGAGACCCAGTACTTC. This translates into CASTQAGPQETQYF.

This clonotype was counted between two and nine times. The rearrangement joins TRBV20-1 to TRBJ2-1, with D perhaps given as TRBD1 or TRBD2 (5 bases each). Per the germline V gene, CDR1 is DFQATT and CDR2 is SNEGSKA (reference sequence). V lost 5 bases and J lost 0, with 14 bases in between. The CDR3 is 15 amino acids. Here the CDR3 DNA reads TGCAGTGCTCCTAGTTGGGGGAGCTCCTACAATGAGCAGTTCTTC. The encoded protein is CSAPSWGSSYNEQFF.

This clonotype was counted between two and nine times. The CDR3 here is CAISEGPGGTEAFF. For the CDR3, the DNA is TGTGCCATCAGTGAAGGTCCGGGGGGCACTGAAGCTTTCTTT. The chain couples TRBV10-3 to TRBJ1-1; tentative D call: TRBD1 (5 bases). Trimming shortened V by 3 bases and J by 4 bases, and 12 bases separated the two germline ends. Germline CDR1 is ENHRY and CDR2 is SYGVKD. This CDR3 comprises 14 residues.